This T cell receptor (beta chain) was sequenced during a study of blood T cells in healthy people across ages. The CDR3 is 13 amino acids. Trimming stripped 4 bases from V and 5 bases from J, with 12 bases between. Germline V gene data show CDR1 as SGHRS and CDR2 as YFSETQ. Details on this clonotype: Its target is unknown.

Study results and limitations: In long-lived donors, naive CD4+ cell counts and diversity exceeded those of aged donors. Bulk PBMC profiling left naive and antigen-experienced comparisons inconclusive.

Sample donors were healthy Caucasian individuals that came from Russia, aged 6 to 90. With a J-beta primer mix and a sample-barcoded 5' primer, a second PCR ran roughly 6 to 11 cycles. In TCRdb, the 5' RACE reads were re-called with MiXCR into one record per CDR3 protein. The table lists 1.5 million to 2 million distinct CDR3 sequences, almost 35% of them singletons. The genes are TRBV5-1 and TRBJ1-2; D gene unclear. This TCR was sampled from a woman in her thirties in good health. Input material: blood. This CDR3 is CASSKEDWYGYTF. Here the CDR3 DNA reads TGCGCCAGCAGCAAGGAGGACTGGTATGGCTACACCTTC.